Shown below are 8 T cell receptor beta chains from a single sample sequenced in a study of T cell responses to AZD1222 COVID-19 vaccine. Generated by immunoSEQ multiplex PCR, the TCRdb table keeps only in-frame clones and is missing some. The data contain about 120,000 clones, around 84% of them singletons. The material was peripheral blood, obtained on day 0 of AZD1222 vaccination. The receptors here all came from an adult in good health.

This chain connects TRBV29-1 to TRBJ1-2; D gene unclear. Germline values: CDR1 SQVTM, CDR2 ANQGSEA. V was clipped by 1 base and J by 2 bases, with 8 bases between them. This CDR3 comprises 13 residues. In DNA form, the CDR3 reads TGCAGCGTTGAAGCTGTCCAGAACTATGGCTACACCTTC. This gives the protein CSVEAVQNYGYTF.

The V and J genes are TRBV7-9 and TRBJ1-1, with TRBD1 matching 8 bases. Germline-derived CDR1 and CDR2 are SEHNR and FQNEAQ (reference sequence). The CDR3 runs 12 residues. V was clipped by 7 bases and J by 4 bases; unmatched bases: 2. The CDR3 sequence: CASTTGATEAFF. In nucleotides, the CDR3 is TGTGCCAGCACGACAGGGGCCACTGAAGCTTTCTTT.

The CDR3, as DNA: TGTGCCAGCAGCCTCGGACAGGGGGTTAACAATGAGCAGTTCTTC. Residues: CASSLGQGVNNEQFF. The J gene is TRBJ2-1, the V gene TRBV7-9; 10 bases are a match to TRBD1. The CDR3 length is 15 residues. Germline assignment: CDR1 SEHNR and CDR2 FQNEAQ (reference sequence). With V trimmed by 5 bases and J by 5 bases, 6 bases remained unmatched. The full variable domain, in which reference TRBV7-9 and TRBJ2-1 provide the parts outside the CDR3, is DTGVSQNPRHKITKRGQNVTFRCDPISEHNRLYWYRQTLGQGPEFLTYFQNEAQLEKSRLLSDRFSAERPKGSFSTLEIQRTEQGDSAMYLCASSLGQGVNNEQFFGPGTRLTVL.

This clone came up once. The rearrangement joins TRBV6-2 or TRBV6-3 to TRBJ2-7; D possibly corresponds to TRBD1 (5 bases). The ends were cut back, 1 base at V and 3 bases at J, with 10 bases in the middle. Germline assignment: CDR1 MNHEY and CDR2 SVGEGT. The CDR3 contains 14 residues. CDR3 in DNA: TGTGCCAGCAGTTACTTCTTGACAGACTACGAGCAGTACTTC. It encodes CASSYFLTDYEQYF.

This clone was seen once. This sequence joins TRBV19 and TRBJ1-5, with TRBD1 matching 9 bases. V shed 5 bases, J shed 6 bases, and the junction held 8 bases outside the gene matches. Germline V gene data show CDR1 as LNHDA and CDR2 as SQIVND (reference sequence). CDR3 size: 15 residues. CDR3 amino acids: CASSSTGGTAQPQHF. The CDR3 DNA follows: TGTGCCAGTAGTTCGACAGGGGGGACAGCTCAGCCCCAGCATTTT.

The CDR3 protein is CASSSPDGGGEAFF. As DNA, the CDR3 is TGCGCCAGCAGCTCCCCTGACGGGGGTGGTGAAGCTTTCTTT. V usage is TRBV5-1 and J usage is TRBJ1-1; weak D call: TRBD1 (5 bases). The V end lost 3 bases, the J end lost 7 bases, and 16 bases lay between the germline ends. Per germline, CDR1 SGHRS and CDR2 YFSETQ. The CDR3 is 14 amino acids.

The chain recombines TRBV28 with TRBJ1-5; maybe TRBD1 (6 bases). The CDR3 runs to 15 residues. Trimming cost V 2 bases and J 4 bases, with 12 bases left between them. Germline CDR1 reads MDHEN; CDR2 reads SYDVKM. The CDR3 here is CASSLGGPNNQPQHF. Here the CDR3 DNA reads TGTGCCAGCAGTTTAGGGGGGCCCAATAATCAGCCCCAGCATTTT.

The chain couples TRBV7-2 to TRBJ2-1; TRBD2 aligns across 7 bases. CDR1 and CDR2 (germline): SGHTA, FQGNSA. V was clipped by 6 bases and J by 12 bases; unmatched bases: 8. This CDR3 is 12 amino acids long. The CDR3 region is CASSQTSYGQFF. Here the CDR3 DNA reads TGTGCCAGCAGTCAGACTAGCTATGGGCAGTTCTTC.